Listed below are T cell receptor beta chains from one sample, sequenced in a study of vaccination and CD4 T cells after COVID-19. For these TCRs, the target antigens are not known. TCRdb reprocessed the PCR reads with MiXCR, giving one entry per CDR3 protein. The table includes some 13,000 distinct CDR3 sequences, about a third detected once. The sample was CD4+ T cells from blood, cultured in vitro. The origin of the receptors is a human donor who had recovered from COVID-19. Both conserved end residues are part of each CDR3. D genes are given only for firm matches. Some rows mark clone size as missing; the rest say once, few, many or name a class of expanded clone.

>-|TRBV20-1|TRBJ2-7|-
TGCAGTGCTCCCGACAGGCTCGGGGGTTACGAGCAGTACTTC
CSAPDRLGGYEQYF
>once|TRBV5-1|TRBJ1-1|-
TGCGCCAGCAGCCTCTCCGGGACGGTGAACACTGAAGCTTTCTTT
CASSLSGTVNTEAFF
>few|TRBV11-3|TRBJ2-1|TRBD2
TGTGCCAGCAGCTCGATCGATGTAGCGGGAGGACGTGAGCAGTTCTTC
CASSSIDVAGGREQFF
>few|TRBV6-2/TRBV6-3|TRBJ2-7|-
TGTGCCAGCAGTATCAGGGTTAACGAGCAGTACTTC
CASSIRVNEQYF
>few|TRBV5-1|TRBJ2-7|-
TGCGCCAGCAGCTTCTTGACACATAACTACGAGCAGTACTTC
CASSFLTHNYEQYF
>-|TRBV29-1|TRBJ2-5|-
TGCAGCGTTGAAGGGGTCTTACAAGAGACCCAGTACTTC
CSVEGVLQETQYF
>-|TRBV6-5|TRBJ2-6|-
TGTGCCAGCAGTTACTCAGTTGATGGAACGGCACGGTTGGACTCTGGGGCCAACGTCCTGACTTTC
CASSYSVDGTARLDSGANVLTF
>-|TRBV10-3|TRBJ2-5|-
TGTGCCCCCTCCCAAGGCCTAGCCCGGAAGACCCAGTACTTC
CAPSQGLARKTQYF
>-|TRBV12-3/TRBV12-4|TRBJ2-7|-
TGTGCCAGCAGTTTTAGGGGACAAAACTCCTACGAGCAGTACTTC
CASSFRGQNSYEQYF
>-|TRBV27|TRBJ1-3|-
TGTGCCAGCAGCCCACAGGGCTTTGACGGAAACACCATATATTTT
CASSPQGFDGNTIYF
>-|TRBV6-1|TRBJ1-1|-
TGTGTCACAAATACGGGGGCGCTTGAAGCTTTCTTT
CVTNTGALEAFF
>medium-sized|TRBV6-5|TRBJ1-5|TRBD1
TGTGCCAGCAGTTACGGGACAGGGCTCAATCAGCCCCAGCATTTT
CASSYGTGLNQPQHF
>few|TRBV20-1|TRBJ1-3|-
TGCAGTGCTAGAGGATCGGCAGTCTCTGGAAACACCATATATTTT
CSARGSAVSGNTIYF
>-|TRBV20-1|TRBJ2-1|TRBD2
TGCAGTGCTAGAGCGGCTAGCGGGGCGTTCTACAATGAGCAGTTCTTC
CSARAASGAFYNEQFF
>-|TRBV5-1|TRBJ2-3|TRBD1
TGCGCCAGCAGCCGCGGACAGGGATTGGTGGGCACAGATACGCAGTATTTT
CASSRGQGLVGTDTQYF
>few|TRBV19|TRBJ1-5|-
TGTGCCAGTAGGGCTACAGATAGCAATCAGCCCCAGCATTTT
CASRATDSNQPQHF
>-|TRBV24-1|TRBJ2-1|-
TGTGCCACCACGGGGTCCTACAATGAGCAGTTCTTC
CATTGSYNEQFF
>large|TRBV6-1|TRBJ2-1|TRBD1
TGTGCCAGCAGTAGACAGGGGCCCTTCTACAATGAGCAGTTCTTC
CASSRQGPFYNEQFF
>few|TRBV6-2/TRBV6-3|TRBJ1-1|-
TGTGCCAGCACCATGGCGGGGGCGACTGAAGCTTTCTTT
CASTMAGATEAFF
>few|TRBV11-2|TRBJ2-7|-
TGTGCCAGCAGCTTAGGACGACAGTCCTACGAGCAGTACTTC
CASSLGRQSYEQYF
>-|TRBV6-1|TRBJ1-1|-
TGTGCCAGTGACAAGGGCCCAAACACTGAAGCTTTCTTT
CASDKGPNTEAFF
>-|TRBV15|TRBJ2-3|-
TGTGCCACCAGCAGAGAGGGGAGCCTTACTATAAGCACAGATACGCAGTATTTT
CATSREGSLTISTDTQYF
>few|TRBV15|TRBJ2-5|-
TGTGCCACCAGCAGAGGCGATGCAGGGGGGTACGAGACCCAGTACTTC
CATSRGDAGGYETQYF
>once|TRBV11-2|TRBJ2-6|-
TGTGCCAGCAGCTGGATCCGGCAGGCCCCTGGGGCCAACGTCCTGACTTTC
CASSWIRQAPGANVLTF
>-|TRBV19|TRBJ1-2|TRBD1
TGTGCCAGTAGTGTGCCACAGGGGGTGAGCTACACCTTC
CASSVPQGVSYTF
>few|TRBV7-9|TRBJ2-5|-
TGTGCCAGCAGCGCTCGAGGGGCCAGCCACCAAGAGACCCAGTACTTC
CASSARGASHQETQYF
>-|TRBV30|TRBJ1-1|TRBD1
TGTGCCTGGAGGAAAAGGACAGGGGAGGATATCGCTGAAGCTTTCTTT
CAWRKRTGEDIAEAFF
>few|TRBV7-8|TRBJ1-6|-
TGTGCCAGCAGCTTAGGTCTTTTAATAGGATCACCCCTCCACTTT
CASSLGLLIGSPLHF
>-|TRBV28|TRBJ2-3|TRBD1
TGTGCCAGCACCGTACAGGGGGCCAAAGATACGCAGTATTTT
CASTVQGAKDTQYF
>-|TRBV5-1|TRBJ2-7|-
TGCGCCAGCAGCCCCCGGGAGTACTCCTACGAGCAGTACTTC
CASSPREYSYEQYF
>-|TRBV30|TRBJ1-5|-
TGTGCCTGGAGTGCGACGAGTACCGATCAGCCCCAGCATTTT
CAWSATSTDQPQHF
>-|TRBV18|TRBJ1-1|-
TGTGCCAGCTCACCGGGGCGACAGGCCAACACTGAAGCTTTCTTT
CASSPGRQANTEAFF
>-|TRBV7-6|TRBJ2-7|TRBD1
TGTGCCAGCAGCCTCGGTCAGGGGGATTACGAGCAGTACTTC
CASSLGQGDYEQYF
>-|TRBV29-1|TRBJ1-4|-
TGCAGCGCCCTAACCGGGGGGGAAAAACTGTTTTTT
CSALTGGEKLFF
>-|TRBV2|TRBJ2-7|TRBD2
TGTGCCAGCAGTGAACTAGCGGGAGTCGAGCAGTACTTC
CASSELAGVEQYF
>-|TRBV19|TRBJ2-2|-
TGTGCCAGTAGTCCACAGGCTGCGGTGCCCGGGGAGCTGTTTTTT
CASSPQAAVPGELFF
>-|TRBV6-2/TRBV6-3|TRBJ2-7|-
TGTGCCAGCAGAACCACTGGGCCCTACGAGCAGTACTTC
CASRTTGPYEQYF
>few|TRBV28|TRBJ1-2|-
TGTGCCAGCATAAATTTCGAGGAGGGAAGGTATGGCTACACCTTC
CASINFEEGRYGYTF
>-|TRBV10-3|TRBJ2-7|TRBD2
TGTGCCATCCAACTAGCGGGAGGCCACGAGCAGTACTTC
CAIQLAGGHEQYF
>few|TRBV28|TRBJ1-1|-
TGTGCCAGCATGGGGGATGAAGCTTTCTTT
CASMGDEAFF
>-|TRBV4-1|TRBJ2-5|-
TGCGCCAGCAGCCTACGGACAGACTTCGGGACCCAGTACTTC
CASSLRTDFGTQYF
>-|TRBV20-1|TRBJ2-1|TRBD2
TGCAGTGCTAGAGATGGACTAGTCGATGAGCAGTTCTTC
CSARDGLVDEQFF
>-|TRBV7-8|TRBJ2-5|-
TGTGCCAGCAGCTTAGCCAGGGTCATTGAGACCCAGTACTTC
CASSLARVIETQYF
>-|TRBV20-1|TRBJ2-1|-
TGCAGTGCTAGCGGAGCCCCCTACAATGAGCAGTTCTTC
CSASGAPYNEQFF
>few|TRBV5-4|TRBJ2-4|-
TGTGCCAGCAGCGACATAAATCGAGACAATGGGAACATTCAGTACTTC
CASSDINRDNGNIQYF
>once|TRBV29-1|TRBJ2-1|TRBD1
TGCAGCGCGCGCAGGGGGCGCGGTTACAATGAGCAGTTCTTC
CSARRGRGYNEQFF
>-|TRBV6-5|TRBJ2-7|TRBD2
TGTGCCAGCAGTTACCTCGGACTAGCGGGGGGGGCCTACGAGCAGTACTTC
CASSYLGLAGGAYEQYF
>few|TRBV20-1|TRBJ2-5|-
TGCAGTGCGTCGGCAGGACAAGAGACCCAGTACTTC
CSASAGQETQYF
>few|TRBV6-1|TRBJ2-1|TRBD2
TGTGCCAGCAGGGCCAGCGGGAGCTGGTACAATGAGCAGTTCTTC
CASRASGSWYNEQFF
>-|TRBV30|TRBJ1-5|-
TGTGCCTGGAGGGAACAAACGGGGGGCAATCAGCCCCAGCATTTT
CAWREQTGGNQPQHF
>few|TRBV19|TRBJ1-5|-
TGTGCCAGTAGTTTTCGACAGAACTATAATCAGCCCCAGCATTTT
CASSFRQNYNQPQHF